This TCR beta chain was obtained from a study of T cell changes during pregnancy in multiple sclerosis. Germline values: CDR1 SGDLS, CDR2 YYNGEE. V was trimmed by 0 bases and J by 0 bases, leaving 18 bases between them. CDR3 length equals 18 residues. Repertoires were generated with immunoSEQ multiplex PCR, while TCRdb's copy carries only in-frame clones and drops some. The sample includes over 25,000 clones, 85% to 90% of them seen just once. This specimen was CD8+ T cells from peripheral blood mononuclear cells, taken before pregnancy. This receptor was identified in a female donor with multiple sclerosis, enrolled in a pregnancy study. The V gene is TRBV9, the J gene TRBJ1-2, with D possibly being TRBD1 (6 bases). CDR3 protein: CASSVVGREGGPNYGYTF. The DNA of the CDR3 is TGTGCCAGCAGCGTAGTAGGTCGGGAAGGGGGTCCTAACTATGGCTACACCTTC. Full variable domain (outside the CDR3, taken from reference TRBV9 and TRBJ1-2): DSGVTQTPKHLITATGQRVTLRCSPRSGDLSVYWYQQSLDQGLQFLIQYYNGEERAKGNILERFSAQQFPDLHSELNLSSLELGDSALYFCASSVVGREGGPNYGYTFGSGTRLTVV.